This T cell receptor beta chain comes out of a study of shared clonotypes between healthy human individuals. Whole-study context: Used for every donor were three CD4 naive, three CD4 memory, two CD8 naive and one CD8 memory plate.

Each subset's genomic DNA was shared equally among a number of immunoSEQ plates. Clones were read by immunoSEQ multiplex PCR, and TCRdb kept only the in-frame ones, dropping some. The table lists hundreds of thousands of clones, 90% to 97% of them singletons, with 0.11% in the top ten. V lost 4 bases to trimming and J lost 9 bases, with 22 bases between them. The CDR3 is made up of 16 amino acids. The germline V gene encodes CDR1 MGHRA and CDR2 YSYEKL. CD8 cells classed as naive were CD45RO-negative and positively selected for CCR7, excluding terminally differentiated effector memory CD45RA+ cells. The sequence came from a woman aged 30 to 39 in good health. The V and J genes are TRBV4-1 and TRBJ2-1; D perhaps matches TRBD2 (6 bases). The sample consisted of naive CD8+ T cells sorted from blood. The chain's CDR3 is CASSLVPGSGEAEQFF. The CDR3 nucleotides read TGCGCCAGCAGCCTGGTTCCTGGGTCGGGAGAGGCTGAGCAGTTCTTC.